This TCR beta chain was recorded in a study of T cells in Graves' hyperthyroidism and ophthalmopathy. Amplification targeted TCR beta CDR3 regions from RNA transcripts. TCR CDR3 regions were first amplified by RT-PCR with HTBI primers. TCRdb re-called the multiplex PCR reads with MiXCR, one entry per CDR3 protein. The sample yields over 500,000 distinct CDR3 sequences, 46% seen once. Clinical symptoms, serum thyroxine, TRAb, thyroid ultrasound and orbital computed tomography established diagnosis. The CDR3 contains 12 residues. Germline CDR1 reads MNHEY; CDR2 reads SMNVEV (reference sequence). The V end lost 6 bases, the J end lost 5 bases, and 7 bases lay between the germline ends. This clonotype has a handful of counts. Antigen unknown. Overall study results and limits: Among thyroid clonotypes expanded above 0.001, most also appeared in blood. The model anticipated ophthalmopathy a median around six months pre-onset.

The clonotype was recovered from an adult woman with Graves' disease, either hyperthyroidism or ophthalmopathy (not recorded which). The V call is TRBV27, the J call TRBJ2-2; D is possibly TRBD2 (5 bases). The sample consisted of peripheral blood or thyroid tissue (not recorded which). This CDR3 is CASRRRTGELFF. CDR3 DNA sequence: TGTGCCAGCAGAAGGAGGACCGGGGAGCTGTTTTTT.